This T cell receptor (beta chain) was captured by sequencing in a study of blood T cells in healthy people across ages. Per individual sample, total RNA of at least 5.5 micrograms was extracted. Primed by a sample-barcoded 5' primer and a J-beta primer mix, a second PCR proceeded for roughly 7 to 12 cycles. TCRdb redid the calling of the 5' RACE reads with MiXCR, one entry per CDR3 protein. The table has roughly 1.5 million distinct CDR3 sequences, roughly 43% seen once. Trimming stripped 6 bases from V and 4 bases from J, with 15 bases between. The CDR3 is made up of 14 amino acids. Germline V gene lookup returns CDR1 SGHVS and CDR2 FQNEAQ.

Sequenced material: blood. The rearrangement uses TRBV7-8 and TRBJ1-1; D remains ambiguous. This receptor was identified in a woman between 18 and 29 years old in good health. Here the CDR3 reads CASSWAFPGTEAFF. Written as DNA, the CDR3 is TGTGCCAGCAGTTGGGCCTTCCCCGGCACTGAAGCTTTCTTT. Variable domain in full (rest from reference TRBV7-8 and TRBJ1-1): GAGVSQSPRYKVAKRGQDVALRCDPISGHVSLFWYQQALGQGPEFLTYFQNEAQLDKSGLPSDRFFAERPEGSVSTLKIQRTQQEDSAVYLCASSWAFPGTEAFFGQGTRLTVV.